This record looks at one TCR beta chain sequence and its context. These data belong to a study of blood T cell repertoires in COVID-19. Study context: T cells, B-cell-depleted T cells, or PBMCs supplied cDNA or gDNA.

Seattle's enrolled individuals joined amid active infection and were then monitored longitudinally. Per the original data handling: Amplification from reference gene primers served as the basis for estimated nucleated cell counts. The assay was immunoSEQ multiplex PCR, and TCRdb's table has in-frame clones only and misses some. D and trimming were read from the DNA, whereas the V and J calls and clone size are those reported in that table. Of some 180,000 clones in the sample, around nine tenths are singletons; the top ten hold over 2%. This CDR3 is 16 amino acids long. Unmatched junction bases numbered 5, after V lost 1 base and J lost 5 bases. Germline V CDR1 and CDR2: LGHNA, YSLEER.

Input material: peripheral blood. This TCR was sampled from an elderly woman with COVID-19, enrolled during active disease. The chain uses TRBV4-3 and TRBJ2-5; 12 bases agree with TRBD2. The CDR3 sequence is CASSQGLAGARETQYF. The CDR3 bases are TGCGCCAGCAGCCAAGGACTAGCGGGAGCCCGGGAGACCCAGTACTTC.